The T cell receptor beta chain under discussion was sequenced for a study of identical twins. All donors comprised healthy Caucasians. The CDR3 has 17 amino acids. The ends lost 5 bases at V and 4 bases at J; junction bases unmatched: 15. Carrying unique molecular identifiers, the cDNA also gained a universal primer site through template switching. From the 5' RACE reads, TCRdb called clonotypes with MiXCR, one entry per CDR3 protein. The repertoire consists of 420,000 or so distinct CDR3 sequences, with 18% occurring once and the leading ten covering 12%. This clonotype was detected only once. What it binds is not known. Study observations and caveats: Abundant cord blood beta clonotypes carried fewer insertions; memory repertoires showed none.

The receptor's source is a man over 45 in good health. Sequencing was carried out using naive T cells sorted from blood. The chain employs TRBV12-3 or TRBV12-4 and TRBJ2-7, with 9 bases identical to TRBD1. CDR3 amino acids: CASSQLSGTGKRYEQYF. The CDR3 DNA sequence: TGTGCCAGCAGTCAACTATCCGGGACAGGGAAGCGTTACGAGCAGTACTTC.